Shown below are 21 T cell receptor beta chains from a single sample sequenced in a study of blood T cell repertoires in COVID-19. Using immunoSEQ multiplex PCR, the repertoire was profiled, and TCRdb retains in-frame clones only, with some absent. The sample shows about 340,000 clones, about 86% of them seen only once. The sample comprised peripheral blood. The receptor set was obtained from an older woman with COVID-19, enrolled during active disease.

This clone has just a few counts. The chain uses TRBV19 and TRBJ1-5; TRBD1 is a possible D gene (5 bases). Trimming removed 5 bases at V and 4 bases at J, with 21 bases between. The CDR3 runs 17 residues. Looked up from germline, CDR1 is LNHDA and CDR2 is SQIVND (reference sequence). The CDR3: CASSPRVGGLFNQPQHF. In nucleotides, the CDR3 is TGTGCCAGTAGTCCCAGGGTGGGGGGACTCTTTAATCAGCCCCAGCATTTT.

The V and J genes are TRBV5-5 and TRBJ2-7; D possibly corresponds to TRBD2 (5 bases). Trimming cost V 1 base and J 1 base, with 9 bases left between them. Looked up from germline, CDR1 is SGHKS and CDR2 is YYEKEE (reference sequence). The CDR3 contains 14 residues. The CDR3 region is CASSLYGGSYEQYF. As DNA, the CDR3 is TGTGCCAGCAGCTTGTACGGAGGTTCCTACGAGCAGTACTTC.

The J gene is TRBJ1-1, the V gene TRBV14; the match to TRBD1 covers 9 bases. The length of the CDR3 is 17 residues. From germline, CDR1 is SGHDN and CDR2 FVKESK. The ends lost 4 bases at V and 5 bases at J; junction bases unmatched: 14. Here the CDR3 reads CASSLGPGQGWGTEAFF. In nucleotides, the CDR3 is TGTGCCAGCAGCCTAGGTCCGGGACAGGGTTGGGGGACTGAAGCTTTCTTT.

The sample holds a few counts of this clone. This chain connects TRBV15 to TRBJ1-5; D remains ambiguous. The CDR3 length is 15 residues. Per the germline V gene, CDR1 is LNHNV and CDR2 is YYDKDF (reference sequence). Trimming removed 0 bases at V and 4 bases at J, with 10 bases between. The CDR3 DNA reads TGTGCCACCAGCAGAGATGGGAGGCAGAATCAGCCCCAGCATTTT. Encoded protein: CATSRDGRQNQPQHF.

This chain connects TRBV5-4 to TRBJ1-3; 8 bases align to TRBD1. The CDR3 has 17 residues. V trimming: 0 bases; J trimming: 0 bases; junction bases outside the gene matches: 5. Germline V gene sequence: CDR1 SGHNT, CDR2 YYREEE (reference sequence). The CDR3 DNA reads as TGTGCCAGCAGCTTGGACCCAGGGGGCCGCTCTGGAAACACCATATATTTT. As protein: CASSLDPGGRSGNTIYF. Full variable domain (missing parts from reference TRBV5-4 and TRBJ1-3): ETGVTQSPTHLIKTRGQQVTLRCSSQSGHNTVSWYQQALGQGPQFIFQYYREEENGRGNFPPRFSGLQFPNYSSELNVNALELDDSALYLCASSLDPGGRSGNTIYFGEGSWLTVV.

The CDR3: CASSLVTSNYGYTF. CDR3 bases: TGCGCCAGCAGCTTGGTCACAAGTAACTATGGCTACACCTTC. This chain links TRBV5-1 with TRBJ1-2; D gene unclear. The CDR3 is 14 residues long. The germline V gene has CDR1 SGHRS and CDR2 YFSETQ. With 0 bases removed from V and 1 base from J, the gap between germline ends came to 7 bases.

This clone was seen more than once but under ten times. The V and J genes are TRBV6-6 and TRBJ2-1; TRBD1 matches at 9 bases. The CDR3 has 15 amino acids. V lost 5 bases, J lost 5 bases, and 7 bases stayed unmatched. Germline values: CDR1 MNHNY, CDR2 SVGAGI (reference sequence). CDR3: CASSRGTGKNNEQFF. Here the CDR3 DNA reads TGTGCCAGCAGTCGGGGGACAGGGAAGAACAATGAGCAGTTCTTC.

There are a few counts of this clone. The chain joins TRBV2 to TRBJ1-5; tentatively, D is TRBD1 (5 bases). This CDR3 has 15 residues. V lost 6 bases to trimming and J lost 4 bases, with 16 bases between them. Germline V gives CDR1 SNHLY, CDR2 FYNNEI. Here the CDR3 DNA reads TGTGCCAGCAGCGCCTTTGGGGGGGGGAATCAGCCCCAGCATTTT. Translating gives CASSAFGGGNQPQHF.

The rearrangement links TRBV18 to TRBJ1-3, with TRBD1 matching over 8 bases. The V gene end was trimmed by 5 bases and the J gene end by 2 bases; junction bases not matched to a gene: 14. The length of the CDR3 is 18 residues. The germline gives CDR1 KGHSH, CDR2 LQKENI. The CDR3, as DNA: TGTGCCAGCTCAACATCTCCCTTACTACAGGGGGCTGGAAACACCATATATTTT. Its protein product is CASSTSPLLQGAGNTIYF.

The chain carries TRBV5-1 and TRBJ1-4; D gene unclear. Germline assignment: CDR1 SGHRS and CDR2 YFSETQ. The CDR3 runs to 14 residues. V was clipped by 4 bases and J by 6 bases, with 13 bases between them. CDR3 coding DNA: TGCGCCAGCAGCCATGGCGGCAGTGATGAAAAACTGTTTTTT. Translated, it gives CASSHGGSDEKLFF.

The chain combines TRBV5-1 with TRBJ2-7, with D hard to call. Between the trimmed V and J ends, which lost 1 base and 0 bases, there was a span of 17 bases. The CDR3 contains 17 residues. Germline assignment: CDR1 SGHRS and CDR2 YFSETQ. CDR3 protein: CASSLRSVETVSYEQYF. The CDR3 DNA reads TGCGCCAGCAGCTTGAGATCGGTGGAGACGGTCTCCTACGAGCAGTACTTC.

The chain has TRBV10-3 and TRBJ2-2; 10 nucleotides align to TRBD1. CDR3 length: 15 amino acids. V trimming: 8 bases; J trimming: 6 bases; junction bases outside the gene matches: 9. Germline V gene lookup returns CDR1 ENHRY and CDR2 SYGVKD. The CDR3 spells CAILKTGGGPGELFF. As DNA, the CDR3 is TGTGCCATCCTAAAGACAGGGGGCGGTCCCGGGGAGCTGTTTTTT.

The sample holds a few counts of this clone. The V and J genes are TRBV7-2 and TRBJ2-2, with D possibly matching TRBD2 (6 bases). Trimming cost V 1 base and J 6 bases, with 12 bases left between them. This CDR3 is built from 15 residues. The germline gives CDR1 SGHTA, CDR2 FQGNSA. DNA of the CDR3: TGTGCCAGCAGCTTAGGTTGGAGGGTCCCCGGGGAGCTGTTTTTT. Protein product: CASSLGWRVPGELFF.

The J gene is TRBJ1-4, the V gene TRBV5-1, with 9 bases aligning to TRBD1. V trimming: 4 bases; J trimming: 5 bases; junction bases outside the gene matches: 6. Germline V gene lookup returns CDR1 SGHRS and CDR2 YFSETQ. The length of the CDR3 is 15 residues. In nucleotides, the CDR3 is TGCGCCAGCAGCCAAATGACAGGGGGGAATGAAAAACTGTTTTTT. This gives the protein CASSQMTGGNEKLFF.

The rearrangement uses TRBV20-1 and TRBJ1-2, with unresolved D. CDR1 DFQATT and CDR2 SNEGSKA come from the germline V gene (reference sequence). V shed 3 bases and J shed 4 bases, with 12 bases lying between them. This CDR3 has 13 residues. The CDR3 nucleotides read TGCAGTGCTAGTTCCGGGGTCGCCTATGGCTACACCTTC. Protein sequence: CSASSGVAYGYTF.

The chain has TRBV19 and TRBJ1-2; D remains ambiguous. Germline CDR1 and CDR2: LNHDA and SQIVND (reference sequence). The CDR3 has 12 amino acids. V was cut by 5 bases and J by 6 bases, with 10 bases left in between. As DNA, the CDR3 is TGTGCCAGTAGTTCAGGACTGGATGGCTACACCTTC. This codes for CASSSGLDGYTF. Full variable domain (remainder filled in from reference TRBV19 and TRBJ1-2): DGGITQSPKYLFRKEGQNVTLSCEQNLNHDAMYWYRQDPGQGLRLIYYSQIVNDFQKGDIAEGYSVSREKKESFPLTVTSAQKNPTAFYLCASSSGLDGYTFGSGTRLTVV.

The chain couples TRBV14 to TRBJ1-2; 8 bases are a match to TRBD1. Germline loops: CDR1 SGHDN, CDR2 FVKESK. V shed 3 bases and J 4 bases; nucleotides not matched to a gene: 7. The CDR3 has 15 amino acids. For the CDR3, the DNA is TGTGCCAGCAGCCAGGATCAGGGGGCTGGCTATGGCTACACCTTC. Translated, it gives CASSQDQGAGYGYTF.

The chain links TRBV18 to TRBJ1-1, with 7 bases identical to TRBD1. V shed 1 base and J 8 bases; nucleotides not matched to a gene: 4. This CDR3 spans 13 amino acids. Per germline, CDR1 KGHSH and CDR2 LQKENI. CDR3: CASSPRGQLEAFF. CDR3 nucleotide sequence: TGTGCCAGCTCACCACGGGGACAGCTAGAAGCTTTCTTT.

The chain recombines TRBV5-1 with TRBJ1-3; the D is unclear. Trimming cost V 3 bases and J 0 bases, with 7 bases left between them. CDR1 SGHRS and CDR2 YFSETQ come from the germline V gene. This CDR3 is built from 14 residues. The CDR3: CASSSQVSGNTIYF. DNA of the CDR3: TGCGCCAGCAGCTCTCAGGTCTCTGGAAACACCATATATTTT.

This clone has at least ten counts. This sequence joins TRBV19 and TRBJ1-5, with 9 bases fitting TRBD1. Germline CDR1 and CDR2: LNHDA and SQIVND (reference sequence). This CDR3 is built from 16 residues. Trimming took 3 bases from V and 4 from J; bases not matched to a gene: 7. The CDR3 DNA follows: TGTGCCAGTAGTATCCATGGACAGGGGCTGAATCAGCCCCAGCATTTT. It translates to CASSIHGQGLNQPQHF.

J is TRBJ1-2 and V is TRBV6-1; D unclear. Germline values: CDR1 MNHNS, CDR2 SASEGT. Trimming left V 0 bases short and J 4 bases short, with 6 bases between. The CDR3 spans 13 residues. CDR3 sequence: CASSEALSYGYTF. The CDR3, as DNA: TGTGCCAGCAGTGAAGCGCTCAGCTATGGCTACACCTTC.